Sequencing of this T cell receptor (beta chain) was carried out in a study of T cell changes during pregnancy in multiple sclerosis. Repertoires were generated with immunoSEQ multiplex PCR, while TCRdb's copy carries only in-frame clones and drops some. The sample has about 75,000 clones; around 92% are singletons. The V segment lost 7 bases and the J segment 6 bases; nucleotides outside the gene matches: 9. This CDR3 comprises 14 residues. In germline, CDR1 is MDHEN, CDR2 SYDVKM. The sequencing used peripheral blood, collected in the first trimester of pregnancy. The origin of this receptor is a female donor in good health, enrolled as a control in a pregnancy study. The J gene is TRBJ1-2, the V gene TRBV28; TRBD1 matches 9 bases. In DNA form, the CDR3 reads TGTGCCAGCATCGAGCCGGGACAGGGACATGGCTACACCTTC. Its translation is CASIEPGQGHGYTF.